This entry features one TCR beta chain sequence. Its antigen remains undetermined. The input lacks base qualities; no much larger clone sits a single base away. TCRbeta CDR3 regions were amplified from genomic DNA using the immunoSEQ Assay, a bias-controlled multiplex PCR. Per the authors' processing: The number of nucleated cells in each sample was estimated by amplification of reference gene primers within the assay. To quantify the absolute abundance of each unique TCRbeta CDR3 rearrangement, sequence reads were collapsed and filtered. For each sample, productive Simpson clonality was calculated as the square root of Simpson's diversity index over productive rearrangements. TCRdb mirrors the immuneACCESS table, restricted to in-frame sequences. Some clones are absent from its copies; in checked studies, under half trace to an unresolved V gene, and the reason for the others is unknown. Clone size and the V and J calls come from that table; the DNA yielded D and trimming. Counted in this sample were around 130,000 clones; around 81% of them appeared once. The top ten clonotypes cover about a tenth of the sample.

Whole blood was collected in K2EDTA tubes by collaborating institutions according to the institutions' own protocols. For TCRbeta analysis, collaborators shipped samples in one of three forms: frozen whole blood, isolated PBMCs, or DNA extracted from either of those sample types. This record comes from a study of blood T cell repertoires in COVID-19 (dated by TCRdb to 2020 to 2021). Study-level background: Collaborator samples came from the United States, Italy and Spain and covered acute and convalescent phases of COVID-19. The material from the prospective study consisted of cDNA or gDNA derived from T cells, B-cell-depleted T cells, or PBMCs. Subjects who had been exposed to COVID-19, were actively infected with it, or had recovered from it provided the deeply sampled blood TCRbeta repertoires that made up the dataset. The repertoires were released in a freely available public database meant as a resource for research on the immune response to SARS-CoV-2. Samples came from the ongoing ImmuneRACE study (first 160 participants) plus 1,254 subjects from 6 global collaborators. A de-identified subject ID, COVID-19 status, age in years and sex were almost always included in the sample metadata. Where HLA class I and class II types were available, the types were taken from metadata supplied by the sample provider, not from assay-based typing.

The germline V gene (reference sequence) specifies MNHEY as CDR1 and SMNVEV as CDR2. The CDR3 contains 16 residues, cysteine and phenylalanine counted. Just the 48-base CDR3 DNA is kept, in frame starting at base 1. V trim: 5 bases; J trim: 7 bases; unmatched bases: 10. Study-wide findings and limitations: The quantity of clinical and demographic metadata differed by source and by participant and was supplied without curation.

The chain couples TRBV27 to TRBJ2-7; a stretch of 14 junction bases matches TRBD2. This TCR was sampled from a middle-aged man with active or convalescent COVID-19. The sequencing input was peripheral blood. The CDR3 here reads CASSKLTSGGAKEQYF. The sequence in DNA is TGTGCCAGCAGTAAATTGACTAGCGGGGGGGCCAAGGAGCAGTACTTC.